What follows describes a single T cell receptor (beta chain). Per the original data handling: Reference gene primer amplification yielded estimated nucleated cell counts. Using immunoSEQ multiplex PCR, the repertoire was profiled, and TCRdb retains in-frame clones only, with some absent. V and J calls and clone size are those listed in that table; D and trimming were worked out from the DNA. Seen here are 71,000 or so clones, roughly 83% observed once, and the top ten hold roughly 28%. The sample belongs to a study of blood T cell repertoires in COVID-19. The CDR3 totals 17 residues. V shed 4 bases, J shed 5 bases, and the junction held 11 bases outside the gene matches. Looked up from germline, CDR1 is LNHDA and CDR2 is SQIVND (reference sequence).

The sample taken for sequencing was peripheral blood. This TCR was sampled from an older man with acute or convalescent COVID-19. V usage is TRBV19 and J usage is TRBJ2-5, with 12 bases identical to TRBD2. The CDR3 loop is CASSNLAGGPAQETQYF. The CDR3, as DNA: TGTGCCAGTAGTAATCTAGCGGGAGGGCCTGCACAGGAGACCCAGTACTTC.